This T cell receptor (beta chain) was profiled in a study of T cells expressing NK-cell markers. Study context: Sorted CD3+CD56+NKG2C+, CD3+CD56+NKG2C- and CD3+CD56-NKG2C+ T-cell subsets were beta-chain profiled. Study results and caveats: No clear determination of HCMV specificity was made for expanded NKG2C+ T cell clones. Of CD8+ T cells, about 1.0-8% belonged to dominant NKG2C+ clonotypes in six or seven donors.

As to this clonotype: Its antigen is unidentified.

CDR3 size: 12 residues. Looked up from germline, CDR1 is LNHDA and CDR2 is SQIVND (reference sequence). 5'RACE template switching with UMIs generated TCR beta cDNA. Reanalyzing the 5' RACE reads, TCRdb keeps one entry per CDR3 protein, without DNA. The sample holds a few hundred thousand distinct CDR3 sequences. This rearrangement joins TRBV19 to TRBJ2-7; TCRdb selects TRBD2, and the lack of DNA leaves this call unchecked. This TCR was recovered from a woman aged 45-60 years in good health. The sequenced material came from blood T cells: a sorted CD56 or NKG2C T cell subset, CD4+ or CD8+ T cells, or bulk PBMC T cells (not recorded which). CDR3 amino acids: CASSHSTSGQYF.